These 11 T cell receptor beta chains originate from one sample sequenced in a study of early T cells in non-severe SARS-CoV-2 infection. TCRdb re-called the 5' RACE reads with MiXCR, one entry per CDR3 protein. The table has roughly 16,000 distinct CDR3 sequences, under 7% seen once. This specimen was whole blood, taken at baseline. Source of these receptors: an adult who was a healthcare worker with PCR-confirmed SARS-CoV-2 infection or an uninfected control (not recorded which).

There are many counts of this clonotype. The V call is TRBV21-1, the J call TRBJ1-1; the table assigns TRBD1, which was not confirmed against the DNA. TRBV21-1 is listed as a pseudogene. The CDR3 has 11 amino acids. The CDR3, as DNA: TGTGCCAGAAAGAGGGGGCCTGAAGCTTTCTTT. The encoded protein is CARKRGPEAFF.

This clonotype has a count of ten or more. This chain links TRBV5-6 with TRBJ1-2, with D unresolved. Germline V gene data show CDR1 as SGHDT and CDR2 as YYEEEE. Trimming removed 2 bases from V and 2 bases from J, with 13 bases in between. CDR3 length: 15 residues. CDR3 loop: CASSLGLGWNYGYTF. CDR3 in DNA: TGTGCCAGCAGCTTAGGACTAGGATGGAACTATGGCTACACCTTC.

The table lists this clonotype with many counts. The genes are TRBV6-1 and TRBJ1-6, with D tentatively TRBD1 (6 bases). The CDR3 length is 13 residues. Germline CDR1 is MNHNS and CDR2 is SASEGT. Trimming stripped 8 bases from V and 7 bases from J, with 12 bases between. CDR3 DNA sequence: TGTGCCAGCTCGGGGGCGAGGAATTCACCCCTCCACTTT. This gives the protein CASSGARNSPLHF.

Relative to its sample, this clonotype is medium-sized. The chain links TRBV20-1 to TRBJ1-5; D ambiguous. Germline assignment: CDR1 DFQATT and CDR2 SNEGSKA (reference sequence). The CDR3 extends over 15 amino acids. Here the CDR3 DNA reads TGCAGCGGCCTAGGTGTCGGCTATAGCAATCAGCCCCAGCATTTT. It translates to CSGLGVGYSNQPQHF.

This clonotype was detected ten times or more. The rearrangement uses TRBV6-4 and TRBJ2-6; D assignment may be TRBD1 or TRBD2 (5 bases each). The length of the CDR3 is 21 residues. V gave up 0 bases and J gave up 0 bases, with 21 bases separating them. In germline, CDR1 is MRHNA, CDR2 SNTAGT. The CDR3 DNA reads as TGTGCCAGCAGTGACTCCCCCGGTGGGGGAATAGATAGCTCTGGGGCCAACGTCCTGACTTTC. Residues: CASSDSPGGGIDSSGANVLTF.

V usage is TRBV12-3 or TRBV12-4 and J usage is TRBJ2-1; 10 bases agree with TRBD2. Trimming cost V 5 bases and J 4 bases; bases outside gene matches: 5. The length of the CDR3 is 15 residues. The CDR3 bases are TGTGCCAGCAGTGCGGGTAGCGGGGGGTACAATGAGCAGTTCTTC. This translates into CASSAGSGGYNEQFF.

The V and J genes are TRBV4-1 and TRBJ2-7; D gene ambiguous. Germline CDR1 reads MGHRA; CDR2 reads YSYEKL. The CDR3 spans 15 residues. V dropped 1 base and J dropped 2 bases, with 12 bases sitting between them. The CDR3 nucleotides read TGCGCCAGCAGCCAAGCCCCGGGCATCACCTACGAGCAGTACTTC. It specifies CASSQAPGITYEQYF.

In its sample, this clonotype was seen a few times. The chain links TRBV4-2 to TRBJ2-5; maybe TRBD1 (6 bases). The CDR3 totals 16 residues. The ends were cut back, 8 bases at V and 2 bases at J, with 21 bases in the middle. Germline V gene data show CDR1 as LGHNA and CDR2 as YNFKEQ. CDR3 in DNA: TGTGCCAGCGGAATCCGGGACAACTCTTTTCAAGAGACCCAGTACTTC. It encodes CASGIRDNSFQETQYF.

Worth noting for this clonotype: This may come from a read error, since a much larger clone is one base off. The chain recombines TRBV7-2 with TRBJ2-3; 7 bases line up with TRBD2. The CDR3 has 15 residues. V lost 6 bases and J lost 3; bases outside the gene matches: 9. CDR1 is SGHTA, CDR2 FQGNSA, per germline. This chain's CDR3 is CASRDTALATDTQYF. CDR3 coding DNA: TGTGCCAGCAGGGATACGGCACTAGCGACAGATACGCAGTATTTT.

This clonotype was seen at least ten times. The chain carries TRBV7-2 and TRBJ2-7, with D perhaps matching TRBD2 (6 bases). V gave up 3 bases and J gave up 6 bases, with 12 bases separating them. The CDR3 runs 13 residues. CDR1 and CDR2 (germline): SGHTA, FQGNSA. CDR3 residues: CASSFRGYGEQYF. Written as DNA, the CDR3 is TGTGCCAGCAGCTTCCGGGGGTACGGCGAGCAGTACTTC.

The sample holds many counts of this clonotype. V and J are TRBV4-2 and TRBJ1-6; unclear D gene. V was cut by 1 base and J by 11 bases, with 15 bases left in between. Germline V gene lookup returns CDR1 LGHNA and CDR2 YNFKEQ. The CDR3 extends over 15 amino acids. As DNA, the CDR3 is TGTGCCAGCAGCCAAGGGGCGGGGTCTTCCCCACCCCTCCACTTT. Residues: CASSQGAGSSPPLHF.